This paragraph covers one T cell receptor beta chain sequence. Germline CDR1 SGHDT, CDR2 YYEEEE. The CDR3 covers 15 residues. Losses at the gene ends were 2 bases for V and 5 bases for J; bases not matched to a gene: 9. This specimen belongs to a study of shared clonotypes between healthy human individuals. Data came from immunoSEQ multiplex PCR; TCRdb stores just in-frame clones and leaves some out. The sample carries approximately 440,000 clones, 75% to 80% recorded once. The origin of this receptor is a woman aged 40 to 55 in good health. Some clones in this sample may be carry-over from other donors' samples. Specimen: PBMCs. This chain links TRBV5-6 with TRBJ2-7; TRBD1 aligns across 8 bases. The CDR3: CASSLMGQVEDEQYF. The CDR3 DNA follows: TGTGCCAGCAGCTTAATGGGACAGGTAGAGGACGAGCAGTACTTC.